This T cell receptor beta chain was documented in a study of cytomegalovirus exposure and HLA in healthy donors. Across the whole study: The early release's HLA-typed donors yielded approximately 82 million unique TCRs. Study results and limitations: Reportedly, a later analysis found an Asian-associated ancestry cluster had fewer N-insertions than the approximately 700-donor mean. Indistinguishable V segments such as TRBV6-2 and TRBV6-3 were excluded.

Looked up from germline, CDR1 is LNHDA and CDR2 is SQIVND (reference sequence). The CDR3 sequence is 17 residues long. Germline trimming cut 1 base from V and 1 base from J; bases unmatched to any gene: 5. As for this clone: What it binds is not known.

The study ran its PCR with 60 Vbeta and 13 Jbeta primers. Libraries were prepared by immunoSEQ multiplex PCR; TCRdb keeps only in-frame clonotypes and omits some of them. Here the sample spans over 150,000 clones, around 83% being singletons. Specimen: PBMCs. The chain uses TRBV19 and TRBJ2-3; 10 bases are a match to TRBD1. This sequence originates from a man aged 50-59 years in good health and CMV-seronegative. CDR3 region: CASSIGGQGLGTDTQYF. CDR3 sequence (DNA): TGTGCCAGTAGTATAGGGGGACAGGGGCTCGGCACAGATACGCAGTATTTT.